The 17 T cell receptor beta chains in this list originate from one sample, sequenced in a study of cytomegalovirus exposure and HLA in healthy donors. Primers included in the PCR were 60 Vbeta and 13 Jbeta primers. This table comes from immunoSEQ multiplex PCR, and its TCRdb copy is limited to in-frame clones, with some not included. The repertoire holds tens of thousands of clones, with approximately 60% as singletons. The sequenced sample consisted of PBMCs. Source of these receptors: a male donor in good health and CMV-seropositive.

This clone was seen only a few times. This chain joins TRBV28 and TRBJ2-6; TRBD2 aligns across 7 bases. The J segment lost 4 bases and the V segment lost 7 bases, leaving 7 bases of the junction unmatched. Germline V gene sequence: CDR1 MDHEN, CDR2 SYDVKM. The CDR3 length is 15 residues. Here the CDR3 DNA reads TGTGCCAGCAATTCCGGGACTACCGGGGCCAACGTCCTGACTTTC. Its translation is CASNSGTTGANVLTF.

The J gene is TRBJ2-5, the V gene TRBV5-8, with TRBD1 matching over 10 bases. The J segment lost 7 bases and the V segment lost 3 bases, leaving 6 bases of the junction unmatched. The germline V gene has CDR1 SGHTS and CDR2 YDEGEE. The CDR3 runs 14 residues. CDR3 coding DNA: TGTGCCAGCAGCTCCGGGACAGGGGTCCGGACCCAGTACTTC. It encodes CASSSGTGVRTQYF.

This clone was recorded only once. The chain couples TRBV5-4 to TRBJ2-7; TRBD2 matches 10 bases. CDR3 size: 15 residues. Germline values: CDR1 SGHNT, CDR2 YYREEE (reference sequence). The V segment lost 0 bases and the J segment 1 base; nucleotides outside the gene matches: 1. DNA of the CDR3: TGTGCCAGCAGCTTGGTTAGCGGGGGGTCCTACGAGCAGTACTTC. It encodes CASSLVSGGSYEQYF.

The chain recombines TRBV6-1 with TRBJ2-4; D may be TRBD2 (6 bases). The CDR3 sequence is 15 residues long. Trimming took off 6 bases at V and 1 base at J, with 13 bases between the two ends. Per germline, CDR1 MNHNS and CDR2 SASEGT. This chain's CDR3 is CASRGGSVAKNIQYF. The CDR3 DNA is TGTGCCAGCAGGGGAGGTTCGGTGGCCAAAAACATTCAGTACTTC.

This clone came up a few times. V is TRBV4-3 and J is TRBJ2-3, with D possibly TRBD1 on 5 matching bases. CDR3 length: 13 residues. The V and J ends lost 3 bases and 10 bases respectively, with 14 bases between them. In germline, CDR1 is LGHNA, CDR2 YSLEER. CDR3 sequence reads: CASSHRGQGSQYF. In nucleotides, the CDR3 is TGCGCCAGCAGCCATAGGGGCCAGGGTTCGCAGTATTTT.

This clone has just a few counts. The V and J genes are TRBV6-1 and TRBJ2-3, with a tentative D call TRBD2 (5 bases). V was clipped by 7 bases and J by 2 bases, with 13 bases between them. In germline, CDR1 is MNHNS, CDR2 SASEGT. The CDR3 runs to 14 residues. In DNA form, the CDR3 reads TGTGCCAGCACCAACGCGGGCGCCACAGATACGCAGTATTTT. Protein: CASTNAGATDTQYF.

The V and J genes are TRBV6-5 and TRBJ2-7; 9 positions match TRBD1. V dropped 2 bases and J dropped 5; count of bases not matched to a gene: 1. The germline gives CDR1 MNHEY, CDR2 SVGAGI. CDR3 length: 13 residues. The CDR3 coding sequence is TGTGCCAGCAGTTACCGGACAGGGGACGAGCAGTACTTC. Its protein product is CASSYRTGDEQYF.

The table lists this clone with a few counts. The rearrangement joins TRBV9 to TRBJ2-3, with D hard to call. The germline V and J ends were trimmed by 0 bases and 4 bases, with 3 bases remaining between them. CDR1 is SGDLS, CDR2 YYNGEE, per germline. The CDR3 length is 12 residues. The CDR3 nucleotides are TGTGCCAGCAGCGTAGCTTCAGATACGCAGTATTTT. Translating gives CASSVASDTQYF. Based on the CDR3 plus reference TRBV9 and TRBJ2-3, the full variable domain is DSGVTQTPKHLITATGQRVTLRCSPRSGDLSVYWYQQSLDQGLQFLIQYYNGEERAKGNILERFSAQQFPDLHSELNLSSLELGDSALYFCASSVASDTQYFGPGTRLTVL.

The CDR3 DNA follows: TGTGCCAGCAGTTACAGGGGTCGGGACACTGAAGCTTTCTTT. This codes for CASSYRGRDTEAFF. The chain has TRBV28 and TRBJ1-1, with TRBD1 identical over 7 bases. Germline V gene lookup returns CDR1 MDHEN and CDR2 SYDVKM. The CDR3 spans 14 residues. V was clipped by 4 bases and J by 3 bases; unmatched bases: 5.

J is TRBJ1-1 and V is TRBV11-1, with TRBD1 matching over 7 bases. V shed 5 bases, J shed 1 base, and the junction held 7 bases outside the gene matches. Germline CDR1 and CDR2: SGHAT and FQDESV (reference sequence). The CDR3 consists of 15 residues. The CDR3 DNA is TGTGCCAGCAGCAAAGGACAGGCAGGGAACACTGAAGCTTTCTTT. Translating it yields CASSKGQAGNTEAFF.

The chain has TRBV30 and TRBJ2-3; D is possibly TRBD2 (6 bases). Per the germline V gene, CDR1 is GTSNPN and CDR2 is SVGIG (reference sequence). This CDR3 is 15 amino acids long. V lost 0 bases and J 5 bases, leaving 15 bases between the germline ends. The CDR3 bases are TGTGCCTGGAGTGTACGGGCGGGGACGGGAGATACGCAGTATTTT. It translates to CAWSVRAGTGDTQYF.

Points on this clone: The junction departs from the called germline gene at one end, perhaps through a read error. The chain employs TRBV19 and TRBJ2-7; D perhaps matches TRBD1 (6 bases). In germline, CDR1 is LNHDA, CDR2 SQIVND (reference sequence). CDR3 size: 13 residues. CDR3 in DNA: TGTGCCAGTAGTGAACAGGGCTCCCACGAGCAGTACTTC. Its protein product is CASSEQGSHEQYF.

This chain connects TRBV19 to TRBJ2-5; tentative D call: TRBD1 (5 bases). The CDR3 runs 13 residues. CDR1 and CDR2 from the germline V gene are LNHDA and SQIVND (reference sequence). Trimming stripped 6 bases from V and 2 bases from J, with 10 bases between. CDR3 bases: TGTGCCAGTAGCCCGACAGTTCAAGAGACCCAGTACTTC. It is translated as CASSPTVQETQYF.

This clone has just a few counts. This sequence joins TRBV7-2 and TRBJ2-1; the match to TRBD2 covers 10 bases. CDR1 SGHTA and CDR2 FQGNSA come from the germline V gene. The V segment lost 3 bases and the J segment 10 bases; nucleotides outside the gene matches: 9. The length of the CDR3 is 15 residues. CDR3 region: CASSFYSSGGAEQFF. DNA for the CDR3: TGTGCCAGCAGCTTTTACTCCAGCGGGGGGGCGGAGCAGTTCTTC.

The rearrangement uses TRBV28 and TRBJ2-5; 16 bases match TRBD2. Trimming removed 2 bases from V and 5 bases from J; junction bases left unmatched: 8. The CDR3 loop spans 18 amino acids. Germline V CDR1 and CDR2: MDHEN, SYDVKM. CDR3 region: CASSLRGLAGGPGETQYF. CDR3 in DNA: TGTGCCAGCAGTTTAAGGGGACTAGCGGGGGGGCCGGGGGAGACCCAGTACTTC.

A few counts support this clone. The chain is built from TRBV7-9 and TRBJ2-4; tentatively, D is TRBD2 (6 bases). The CDR3 extends over 15 amino acids. The V end was cut by 0 bases, the J end by 3 bases, with 9 bases between. Looked up from germline, CDR1 is SEHNR and CDR2 is FQNEAQ (reference sequence). As DNA, the CDR3 is TGTGCCAGCAGCTTAGCGTGGGGGGACAAAAACATTCAGTACTTC. This codes for CASSLAWGDKNIQYF.

This chain links TRBV7-9 with TRBJ1-4, with TRBD1 identical over 7 bases. The CDR3 length is 15 residues. Germline assignment: CDR1 SEHNR and CDR2 FQNEAQ (reference sequence). V lost 0 bases to trimming and J lost 6 bases; unmatched junction nucleotides: 4. The CDR3 DNA sequence: TGTGCCAGCAGCTTAGCGACAGGGAGAGATGAAAAACTGTTTTTT. Translated: CASSLATGRDEKLFF.